These 28 T cell receptor beta chains originate from one sample sequenced in a study of a mutant IDH1 vaccine in newly diagnosed glioma. Time point denoted: week 5, during vaccination. Every vaccination contained 300 ug of the mutant IDH1 20-mer peptide and was paired with topical imiquimod. Their antigens remain unidentified. Method: immunoSEQ multiplex PCR; TCRdb's copy keeps in-frame clones and lacks some. The sample consists of 32,000 or so clones, roughly 80% of them appearing once. The specimen comprised PBMCs, sampled from a glioma patient whose treatment included an IDH1 peptide vaccine. These receptors were collected from a man younger than 45 with glioma.

The chain joins TRBV5-1 to TRBJ1-5; 11 nucleotides match TRBD1. J gave up 4 bases and V 0 bases, and 3 bases lay outside the gene matches. Germline CDR1 is SGHRS and CDR2 is YFSETQ. The CDR3 has 16 residues. The CDR3 is CASSLDGTGGNQPQHF. DNA for the CDR3: TGCGCCAGCAGCTTGGACGGGACAGGGGGAAATCAGCCCCAGCATTTT.

This chain connects TRBV4-3 to TRBJ2-2, with a possible D match to TRBD1 (6 bases). The CDR3 is made up of 14 amino acids. Germline loops: CDR1 LGHNA, CDR2 YSLEER. V shed 6 bases and J shed 1 base, with 9 bases lying between them. CDR3: CASRPGVNTGELFF. Here the CDR3 DNA reads TGCGCCAGCAGGCCAGGGGTGAACACCGGGGAGCTGTTTTTT.

The V call is TRBV14, the J call TRBJ2-2; D is unresolved. V lost 4 bases to trimming and J lost 2 bases, with 14 bases between them. The CDR3 contains 16 residues. Germline V CDR1 and CDR2: SGHDN, FVKESK. In DNA, the CDR3 is TGTGCCAGCAGCCCCCAGCCCCTAATAAACACCGGGGAGCTGTTTTTT. As protein: CASSPQPLINTGELFF.

The chain employs TRBV28 and TRBJ1-4, with no clear D. The CDR3 is 13 residues long. Deletions cut 2 bases from V and 11 bases from J, with 12 bases between. Germline assignment: CDR1 MDHEN and CDR2 SYDVKM. The CDR3 sequence: CASSLRRVEKLFF. The CDR3 DNA reads TGTGCCAGCAGTTTAAGGAGGGTGGAGAAACTGTTTTTT.

This sequence joins TRBV28 and TRBJ1-5; maybe TRBD1 (5 bases). Germline loops: CDR1 MDHEN, CDR2 SYDVKM. Trimming stripped 7 bases from V and 6 bases from J, with 10 bases between. This CDR3 region has 12 residues. CDR3 loop: CASNVGGQPQHF. DNA for the CDR3: TGTGCCAGCAACGTCGGGGGTCAGCCCCAGCATTTT.

This clone was detected only once. CDR3 loop: CASRTTRRGFYNSPLHF. The CDR3 DNA reads as TGTGCCAGCAGGACGACGAGGCGGGGTTTCTATAATTCACCCCTCCACTTT. This chain joins TRBV2 and TRBJ1-6; D gene ambiguous. CDR3 length: 17 residues. V was cut by 6 bases and J by 3 bases, with 18 bases left in between. Germline CDR1 and CDR2: SNHLY and FYNNEI.

The rearrangement links TRBV5-1 to TRBJ2-6; 7 positions agree with TRBD1. The V gene's germline CDR1 is SGHRS and CDR2 YFSETQ. This CDR3 is built from 16 residues. V lost 3 bases, J lost 0 bases, and 3 bases stayed unmatched. CDR3: CASSWTGASGANVLTF. Written as DNA, the CDR3 is TGCGCCAGCAGCTGGACAGGAGCCTCTGGGGCCAACGTCCTGACTTTC.

This chain joins TRBV11-2 and TRBJ1-3; D perhaps matches TRBD1 (6 bases). CDR1 and CDR2 (germline): SGHAT, FQNNGV. This CDR3 is 17 amino acids long. V lost 2 bases and J 3 bases, leaving 17 bases between the germline ends. The CDR3 loop reads CASSLSGARGFGNTIYF. The DNA of the CDR3 is TGTGCCAGCAGCTTATCGGGGGCGCGGGGCTTTGGAAACACCATATATTTT.

The chain combines TRBV9 with TRBJ2-6; D not resolved. From germline, CDR1 is SGDLS and CDR2 YYNGEE. Trimming left V 5 bases short and J 0 bases short, with 9 bases between. CDR3 length: 15 residues. The DNA for the CDR3 is TGTGCCAGCAGACCAGACGGCTCTGGGGCCAACGTCCTGACTTTC. It translates to CASRPDGSGANVLTF.

V is TRBV7-8 and J is TRBJ2-7; perhaps TRBD2 as D (7 bases). The germline gives CDR1 SGHVS, CDR2 FQNEAQ. V was clipped by 5 bases and J by 4 bases, with 21 bases between them. The CDR3 has 16 amino acids. Here the CDR3 DNA reads TGTGCCAGCAGCGCCCATGCGCGGGGGCACCTGTACGAGCAGTACTTC. Amino acid sequence: CASSAHARGHLYEQYF.

This chain uses TRBV5-4 with TRBJ1-5, with D maybe TRBD1 (5 bases). Trimming took 0 bases from V and 6 from J, leaving 16 bases between them. Germline-derived CDR1 and CDR2 are SGHNT and YYREEE (reference sequence). The CDR3 length is 16 residues. CDR3 loop: CASSLGGDPGVQPQHF. The CDR3 DNA reads as TGTGCCAGCAGCTTGGGGGGGGACCCCGGGGTTCAGCCCCAGCATTTT.

The chain links TRBV5-6 to TRBJ2-2; no definite D call. There are 14 residues in the CDR3. Germline V gene data show CDR1 as SGHDT and CDR2 as YYEEEE. The V end was cut by 2 bases, the J end by 1 base, with 6 bases between. CDR3 sequence reads: CASSLSGNTGELFF. CDR3 bases: TGTGCCAGCAGCTTATCCGGGAACACCGGGGAGCTGTTTTTT.

The chain carries TRBV9 and TRBJ2-7, with 8 bases lining up with TRBD2. The germline V gene has CDR1 SGDLS and CDR2 YYNGEE. CDR3 size: 15 residues. Trimming removed 0 bases from V and 0 bases from J; junction bases left unmatched: 2. CDR3 bases: TGTGCCAGCAGCGTAGCCGGGACTAGCTCCTACGAGCAGTACTTC. This codes for CASSVAGTSSYEQYF.

The V call is TRBV27, the J call TRBJ2-5, with a weak D call TRBD1 (6 bases). This CDR3 region has 14 residues. Trimming left V 6 bases short and J 2 bases short, with 13 bases between. In germline, CDR1 is MNHEY, CDR2 SMNVEV (reference sequence). CDR3 region: CASRHGQRQETQYF. The CDR3 coding sequence is TGTGCCAGCAGGCACGGACAGCGTCAAGAGACCCAGTACTTC.

The J gene is TRBJ2-1, the V gene TRBV30; the match to TRBD1 covers 8 bases. Germline V lookup: CDR1 GTSNPN, CDR2 SVGIG (reference sequence). With V trimmed by 0 bases and J by 8 bases, 12 bases remained unmatched. The CDR3 length is 16 residues. The CDR3, as DNA: TGTGCCTGGAGTGTCGGACAGGGATTGCGTGCGGATGAGCAGTTCTTC. Protein product: CAWSVGQGLRADEQFF.

This clone was found a few times. The chain carries TRBV7-2 and TRBJ2-3, with 10 positions matching TRBD2. The CDR3 is 17 amino acids. The V gene's germline CDR1 is SGHTA and CDR2 FQGNSA. Germline trimming cut 3 bases from V and 2 bases from J; bases unmatched to any gene: 8. CDR3 DNA sequence: TGTGCCAGCAGCTTTAAGCGGGAGGGCTTTTACACAGATACGCAGTATTTT. This encodes CASSFKREGFYTDTQYF.

The V and J genes are TRBV9 and TRBJ1-1; D remains ambiguous. Germline V gene data show CDR1 as SGDLS and CDR2 as YYNGEE. The V end was cut by 0 bases, the J end by 2 bases, with 8 bases between. The CDR3 is 14 residues long. The CDR3 here is CASSVAGRNTEAFF. The CDR3 bases are TGTGCCAGCAGCGTAGCGGGCAGAAACACTGAAGCTTTCTTT.

The V gene is TRBV9, the J gene TRBJ1-5; no clear D. The length of the CDR3 is 13 residues. Germline loops: CDR1 SGDLS, CDR2 YYNGEE. V was shortened by 3 bases and J by 2 bases, with 6 bases between the two germline ends. CDR3 DNA sequence: TGTGCCAGCAGCGCTGGTGGCAATCAGCCCCAGCATTTT. It is translated as CASSAGGNQPQHF. The variable domain in full, with the rest retrieved from reference TRBV9 and TRBJ1-5, is DSGVTQTPKHLITATGQRVTLRCSPRSGDLSVYWYQQSLDQGLQFLIQYYNGEERAKGNILERFSAQQFPDLHSELNLSSLELGDSALYFCASSAGGNQPQHFGDGTRLSIL.

The gene calls are TRBV29-1 and TRBJ2-3; 16 bases line up with TRBD2. V was clipped by 1 base and J by 2 bases; unmatched bases: 12. The CDR3 has 20 residues. Per germline, CDR1 SQVTM and CDR2 ANQGSEA. Here the CDR3 DNA reads TGCAGCGTTGAAGTCTTTATCGGGACTAGCGGGGGGGTAAACACAGATACGCAGTATTTT. It codes for CSVEVFIGTSGGVNTDTQYF.

The chain is built from TRBV6-5 and TRBJ2-7; 10 nucleotides align to TRBD1. With 6 bases clipped from V and 4 bases from J, the junction kept 9 bases outside the gene matches. The germline V gene has CDR1 MNHEY and CDR2 SVGAGI. CDR3 length: 15 residues. CDR3 in DNA: TGTGCCAGCAGCTCACCGGGACAGGGGATGTACGAGCAGTACTTC. It yields the protein CASSSPGQGMYEQYF.

The V gene is TRBV5-1, the J gene TRBJ2-7; the match to TRBD1 covers 9 bases. The J segment lost 9 bases and the V segment lost 4 bases, leaving 11 bases of the junction unmatched. The CDR3 sequence is 14 residues long. Germline V lookup: CDR1 SGHRS, CDR2 YFSETQ. CDR3 DNA: TGCGCCAGCAGCCCCGGGACAGGGTTTCTCGCGCAGTACTTC. Protein: CASSPGTGFLAQYF.

V and J are TRBV30 and TRBJ2-3; no clear D gene. CDR3 length: 14 residues. The V and J ends lost 0 bases and 4 bases respectively, with 11 bases between them. Germline values: CDR1 GTSNPN, CDR2 SVGIG (reference sequence). In DNA form, the CDR3 reads TGTGCCTGGAGTGTACATGCCCTCGCAGATACGCAGTATTTT. It translates to CAWSVHALADTQYF.

V and J are TRBV5-1 and TRBJ1-3; D unresolved. Trimming removed 4 bases from V and 0 bases from J, with 5 bases in between. The germline V gene encodes CDR1 SGHRS and CDR2 YFSETQ. The CDR3 loop spans 13 amino acids. CDR3 region: CASSGVSGNTIYF. In DNA form, the CDR3 reads TGCGCCAGCAGCGGAGTCTCTGGAAACACCATATATTTT.

This clone was found a few times. The chain is built from TRBV19 and TRBJ1-1; D gene unclear. Germline CDR1 LNHDA, CDR2 SQIVND (reference sequence). CDR3 length equals 12 residues. The V gene lost 7 bases and the J gene lost 3 bases, with 9 bases spanning the gap. DNA of the CDR3: TGTGCCAGTACCCTAGGGCACACTGAAGCTTTCTTT. This codes for CASTLGHTEAFF.

The gene calls are TRBV19 and TRBJ2-5, with no clear D. V was trimmed by 3 bases and J by 5 bases, leaving 7 bases between them. The CDR3 contains 12 residues. Per the germline V gene, CDR1 is LNHDA and CDR2 is SQIVND (reference sequence). The CDR3 reads CASSMGEETQYF. CDR3 coding DNA: TGTGCCAGTAGTATGGGTGAGGAGACCCAGTACTTC.

This clone was seen a handful of times. V gene TRBV30 combines with J gene TRBJ1-5; unclear D gene. The germline gives CDR1 GTSNPN, CDR2 SVGIG (reference sequence). Trimming stripped 3 bases from V and 6 bases from J, with 12 bases between. This CDR3 spans 13 amino acids. The CDR3 reads CAWRASHTQPQHF. CDR3 nucleotide sequence: TGTGCCTGGAGGGCCAGCCACACTCAGCCCCAGCATTTT.

Sample share makes this clone medium-sized. The chain joins TRBV5-6 to TRBJ1-1; 9 nucleotides match TRBD1. V lost 4 bases and J lost 5; bases outside the gene matches: 9. Germline V gives CDR1 SGHDT, CDR2 YYEEEE. The length of the CDR3 is 15 residues. This CDR3 reads CASSPTPDRGTEAFF. The CDR3 DNA is TGTGCCAGCAGCCCCACCCCGGACAGGGGAACTGAAGCTTTCTTT.

The CDR3, as DNA: TGCGCCAGCAGCTTCGGGACACCTGGAAACACCATATATTTT. This encodes CASSFGTPGNTIYF. This chain joins TRBV5-1 and TRBJ1-3, with D perhaps matching TRBD1 (6 bases). Germline-derived CDR1 and CDR2 are SGHRS and YFSETQ. V was cut by 2 bases and J by 2 bases, with 8 bases left in between. The CDR3 has 14 amino acids.